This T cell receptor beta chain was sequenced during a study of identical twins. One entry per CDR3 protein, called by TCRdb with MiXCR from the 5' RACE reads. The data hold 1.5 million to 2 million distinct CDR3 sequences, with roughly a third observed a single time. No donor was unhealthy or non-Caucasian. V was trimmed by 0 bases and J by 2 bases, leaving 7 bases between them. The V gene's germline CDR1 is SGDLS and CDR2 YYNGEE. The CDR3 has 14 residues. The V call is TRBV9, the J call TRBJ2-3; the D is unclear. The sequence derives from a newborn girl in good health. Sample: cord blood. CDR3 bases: TGTGCCAGCAGCGTAGCACCGTTCACAGATACGCAGTATTTT. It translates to CASSVAPFTDTQYF.